What follows is one TCR beta chain and its context. This clone's antigen is unknown. Qualities for individual bases were not recorded, and no much larger clone is one base off. Participants in the prospective study were aged about 18 to 95 years, lived in about two dozen United States geographic areas, and enrolled through a virtual design. Cohort assignment in the prospective study relied on participant-reported clinical history from a screening survey and a study questionnaire. ImmuneRACE Cohort 3 recovered participants were defined by two consecutive negative NP/OP PCR tests, healthcare professional clearance, or symptom resolution. Mobile phlebotomists in the prospective study collected whole blood, serum and a nasopharyngeal or oropharyngeal swab from every participant. Additional blood draws and questionnaires over a roughly two-month period could optionally be provided by prospective study participants. Blood samples from the prospective study were shipped frozen or at room temperature prior to DNA extraction.

TCRbeta CDR3 regions were amplified from genomic DNA using the immunoSEQ Assay, a bias-controlled multiplex PCR. The authors' pipeline ran thus. Within the assay, amplification of reference gene primers was used to estimate how many nucleated cells each sample contained. Sequence reads were collapsed and filtered to measure the absolute abundance of every unique TCRbeta CDR3 rearrangement. For each sample, productive Simpson clonality was calculated as the square root of Simpson's diversity index over productive rearrangements. TCRdb carries this immuneACCESS record with in-frame sequences only. Its versions omit some clonotypes, under half of them owing to an unresolved V gene in the studies checked, with the rest unexplained. That table supplies the V and J calls and clone size; D and trimming were determined from the DNA. This sample is represented by 200,000 to 250,000 clones; around 80% of them were singletons. The top ten clones comprise about 1.8% of the sample.

This sample was included in a study of blood T cell repertoires in COVID-19 (TCRdb year 2020). At the level of the whole study: Collaborator samples came from the United States, Italy and Spain and covered acute and convalescent phases of COVID-19. The prospective study material was composed of cDNA or gDNA derived from T cells, B-cell-depleted T cells, or PBMCs. Deeply sampled blood TCRbeta repertoires from subjects exposed to, actively infected with, or recovered from COVID-19 were included in the dataset. The repertoires were made available in a free public database intended to serve as a resource for research on the immune response to SARS-CoV-2. Samples came from the ongoing ImmuneRACE study (first 160 participants) plus 1,254 subjects from 6 global collaborators. A de-identified subject ID, COVID-19 status, age in years and sex were almost always included in the sample metadata. Where available, HLA class I and class II types were taken from metadata supplied by the sample provider and were not determined by assay-based typing. General findings and caveats noted by the study authors: How much clinical and demographic metadata was included differed by source and by participant, and the metadata was provided uncurated.

This clonotype was sampled from a man in his 60s who had recovered from COVID-19. Material for sequencing was PBMCs or T cells enriched from blood (not recorded which).

The CDR3 protein is CASSPGQGGTYEQYF. The base sequence is TGTGCCAGCTCACCCGGACAGGGCGGCACCTACGAGCAGTACTTC. The chain uses TRBV18 and TRBJ2-7; 8 bases in the middle match TRBD1. Taken from cysteine to phenylalanine, the CDR3 has 15 residues. Kept here is only the CDR3 DNA, which spans 45 bases and is read in frame from base 1. Reading the germline V gene gives CDR1 KGHSH and CDR2 LQKENI. V trim: 3 bases; J trim: 2 bases; unmatched bases: 6.